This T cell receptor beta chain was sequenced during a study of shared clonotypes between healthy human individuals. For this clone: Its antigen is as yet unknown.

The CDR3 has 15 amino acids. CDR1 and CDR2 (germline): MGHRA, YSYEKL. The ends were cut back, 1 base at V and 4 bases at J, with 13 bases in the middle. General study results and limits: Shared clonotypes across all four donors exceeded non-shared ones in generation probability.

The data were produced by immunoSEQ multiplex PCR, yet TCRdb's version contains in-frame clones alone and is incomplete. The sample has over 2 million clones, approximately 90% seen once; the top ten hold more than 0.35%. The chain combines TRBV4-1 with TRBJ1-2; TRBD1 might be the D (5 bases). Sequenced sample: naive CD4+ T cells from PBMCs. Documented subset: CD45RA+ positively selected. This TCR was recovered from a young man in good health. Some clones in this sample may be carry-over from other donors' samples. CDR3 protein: CASSQGGPGRYGYTF. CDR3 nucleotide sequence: TGCGCCAGCAGCCAAGGGGGTCCGGGGCGCTATGGCTACACCTTC.